The clone carrying this T cell receptor (beta chain) appeared a few times. These data belong to a study of blood T cell repertoires in COVID-19. For the study at large: The samples span acute and convalescent COVID-19 from the United States, Italy and Spain. Sample material is recorded as cDNA or gDNA derived from T cells, B-cell-depleted T cells, or PBMCs.

In the original processing: Amplification from reference gene primers served as the basis for estimated nucleated cell counts. The data were produced by immunoSEQ multiplex PCR, yet TCRdb's version contains in-frame clones alone and is incomplete. The V and J calls and clone size were taken over from that table, and D and trimming were inferred from the DNA. The data show nearly 80,000 clones, around 88% seen once. Material for sequencing was peripheral blood. This receptor was identified in a woman at least 80 years old with active or convalescent COVID-19.

The CDR3 region is CASSGGTSGLSYEQYF. CDR3 nucleotide sequence: TGCGCCAGCAGTGGGGGAACTAGCGGGCTCTCCTACGAGCAGTACTTC. This sequence joins TRBV10-1 and TRBJ2-7; TRBD2 matches 9 bases. CDR1 is WNHNN, CDR2 SYGVQD, per germline (reference sequence). The CDR3 extends over 16 amino acids. The junction had 7 bases not matched to a gene; V was cut back by 4 bases and J by 0 bases.